A selection of T cell receptor beta chains follows, all from one sample in a study of shared clonotypes between healthy human individuals. Profiling relied on immunoSEQ multiplex PCR, and the TCRdb table lists in-frame clones only, not all of them. Of about 2.4 million clones listed, approximately 93% were seen once; the top ten hold approximately 0.37%. Material: naive CD4+ T cells from PBMCs. Receptors originate from a man aged 18-30 years in good health. Some clones in this sample may be carry-over from other donors' samples. The CDR3 runs from the conserved cysteine through the conserved F or W. A D gene is named only where the DNA matches it firmly. Not all rows give a size; the values are once, few, many and, for expanded clones, a class.

V gene: TRBV5-1; D gene: .; J gene: TRBJ2-5; clone size: .; CDR3 protein: CASSFQGGQETQYF; CDR3 DNA: TGCGCCAGCAGCTTCCAGGGGGGTCAAGAGACCCAGTACTTC
V gene: TRBV5-4; D gene: .; J gene: TRBJ2-4; clone size: .; CDR3 protein: CASSSRETGTKNIQYF; CDR3 DNA: TGTGCCAGCAGCTCGCGCGAGACCGGTACCAAAAACATTCAGTACTTC
V gene: TRBV5-5; D gene: .; J gene: TRBJ1-2; clone size: .; CDR3 protein: CASSEQGIYGYTF; CDR3 DNA: TGTGCCAGCAGCGAGCAGGGAATATATGGCTACACCTTC
V gene: TRBV5-1; D gene: .; J gene: TRBJ1-1; clone size: few; CDR3 protein: CASSATQRTNEAFF; CDR3 DNA: TGCGCCAGCAGCGCCACCCAAAGAACTAATGAAGCTTTCTTT
V gene: TRBV29-1; D gene: TRBD2; J gene: TRBJ2-7; clone size: .; CDR3 protein: CSARRNLLAGGPDEQYF; CDR3 DNA: TGCAGCGCCCGACGCAATCTACTAGCGGGAGGGCCGGACGAGCAGTACTTC
V gene: TRBV6-1; D gene: TRBD2; J gene: TRBJ2-3; clone size: .; CDR3 protein: CASSTGGSTDTQYF; CDR3 DNA: TGTGCCAGCAGCACGGGGGGAAGCACAGATACGCAGTATTTT
V gene: TRBV5-4; D gene: TRBD2; J gene: TRBJ2-1; clone size: .; CDR3 protein: CASSLGLAGVSEQFF; CDR3 DNA: TGTGCCAGCAGCTTGGGGCTAGCGGGAGTGAGTGAGCAGTTCTTC
V gene: TRBV18; D gene: .; J gene: TRBJ2-1; clone size: .; CDR3 protein: CASSPSDNTQFF; CDR3 DNA: TGTGCCAGCTCACCATCAGACAACACCCAGTTCTTC
V gene: TRBV18; D gene: .; J gene: TRBJ2-7; clone size: once; CDR3 protein: CASSPETYEQYF; CDR3 DNA: TGTGCCAGCTCACCTGAGACCTACGAGCAGTACTTC
V gene: TRBV28; D gene: .; J gene: TRBJ2-5; clone size: .; CDR3 protein: CASSFGDQETQYF; CDR3 DNA: TGTGCCAGCAGTTTTGGGGACCAAGAGACCCAGTACTTC
V gene: TRBV11-2; D gene: .; J gene: TRBJ2-3; clone size: .; CDR3 protein: CASSFRTTDTQYF; CDR3 DNA: TGTGCCAGCAGCTTCAGGACCACAGATACGCAGTATTTT
V gene: TRBV14; D gene: TRBD1; J gene: TRBJ1-1; clone size: .; CDR3 protein: CASSSRTGWTEAFF; CDR3 DNA: TGTGCCAGCAGCTCGCGGACAGGTTGGACTGAAGCTTTCTTT
V gene: TRBV10-1; D gene: TRBD2; J gene: TRBJ2-7; clone size: .; CDR3 protein: CASSVSSSGSAYEQYF; CDR3 DNA: TGCGCCAGCAGTGTATCGTCTAGCGGGAGTGCCTACGAGCAGTACTTC
V gene: TRBV5-1; D gene: .; J gene: TRBJ2-5; clone size: once; CDR3 protein: CASSIGPAGETQYF; CDR3 DNA: TGCGCCAGCAGCATCGGGCCCGCTGGGGAGACCCAGTACTTC
V gene: TRBV5-1; D gene: .; J gene: TRBJ2-3; clone size: .; CDR3 protein: CASSLLGGRTDTQYF; CDR3 DNA: TGCGCCAGCAGCCTCCTTGGGGGGAGGACAGATACGCAGTATTTT
V gene: TRBV7-3; D gene: .; J gene: TRBJ2-1; clone size: .; CDR3 protein: CASSLTFSSEQFF; CDR3 DNA: TGTGCCAGCAGCTTAACGTTTAGTAGTGAGCAGTTCTTC
V gene: TRBV30; D gene: .; J gene: TRBJ1-4; clone size: few; CDR3 protein: CAWTGRTNEKLFF; CDR3 DNA: TGTGCCTGGACAGGGAGAACTAATGAAAAACTGTTTTTT
V gene: TRBV19; D gene: TRBD1; J gene: TRBJ2-3; clone size: .; CDR3 protein: CASAGTGYTDTQYF; CDR3 DNA: TGTGCCAGCGCTGGGACAGGGTACACAGATACGCAGTATTTT
V gene: TRBV18; D gene: .; J gene: TRBJ1-3; clone size: .; CDR3 protein: CASSPPSLGGSSGNTIYF; CDR3 DNA: TGTGCCAGCTCACCACCGTCTCTGGGGGGGTCCTCTGGAAACACCATATATTTT
V gene: TRBV6-5; D gene: .; J gene: TRBJ2-6; clone size: .; CDR3 protein: CASSLMGSGANVLTF; CDR3 DNA: TGTGCCAGCAGTTTGATGGGCTCTGGGGCCAACGTCCTGACTTTC
V gene: TRBV28; D gene: .; J gene: TRBJ1-5; clone size: .; CDR3 protein: CASGESGDYGNQPQHF; CDR3 DNA: TGTGCCAGCGGCGAATCGGGGGACTACGGCAATCAGCCCCAGCATTTT
V gene: TRBV28; D gene: TRBD1; J gene: TRBJ1-1; clone size: once; CDR3 protein: CASSLGGQTTEAFF; CDR3 DNA: TGTGCCAGCAGCCTCGGGGGACAGACCACTGAAGCTTTCTTT
V gene: TRBV5-1; D gene: .; J gene: TRBJ2-7; clone size: once; CDR3 protein: CASSGLKTRGLQYSYEQYF; CDR3 DNA: TGCGCCAGCAGCGGCCTCAAGACTCGAGGGTTACAATACTCCTACGAGCAGTACTTC
V gene: TRBV7-3; D gene: .; J gene: TRBJ2-1; clone size: once; CDR3 protein: CASSLTGTTYNEQFF; CDR3 DNA: TGTGCCAGCAGCTTAACGGGAACCACCTACAATGAGCAGTTCTTC
V gene: TRBV12-5; D gene: .; J gene: TRBJ2-3; clone size: .; CDR3 protein: CASGQSPGAAGTDTQYF; CDR3 DNA: TGTGCTAGTGGACAATCCCCAGGGGCGGCTGGCACAGATACGCAGTATTTT
V gene: TRBV6-6; D gene: .; J gene: TRBJ2-1; clone size: .; CDR3 protein: CASSLVLTSRQFF; CDR3 DNA: TGTGCCAGCAGCCTAGTTTTAACTAGTCGGCAGTTCTTC
V gene: TRBV10-3; D gene: TRBD2; J gene: TRBJ2-1; clone size: .; CDR3 protein: CAISEHPGLAGGQFF; CDR3 DNA: TGTGCCATCAGTGAACATCCGGGACTAGCGGGAGGACAGTTCTTC
V gene: TRBV5-1; D gene: .; J gene: TRBJ2-7; clone size: .; CDR3 protein: CASSLTSYEQYF; CDR3 DNA: TGCGCCAGCAGCCTAACCAGCTACGAGCAGTACTTC
V gene: TRBV5-5; D gene: .; J gene: TRBJ2-7; clone size: .; CDR3 protein: CASSSVPKDEQYF; CDR3 DNA: TGTGCCAGCAGTTCGGTCCCCAAGGACGAGCAGTACTTC
V gene: TRBV27; D gene: .; J gene: TRBJ2-7; clone size: .; CDR3 protein: CASSPSGGTVTYEQYF; CDR3 DNA: TGTGCCAGCAGTCCAAGCGGCGGGACAGTAACCTACGAGCAGTACTTC
V gene: TRBV19; D gene: .; J gene: TRBJ1-2; clone size: .; CDR3 protein: CASMHTNEGRVGYGYTF; CDR3 DNA: TGTGCCAGTATGCACACTAACGAGGGTAGGGTCGGCTATGGCTACACCTTC
V gene: TRBV7-2; D gene: .; J gene: TRBJ2-1; clone size: .; CDR3 protein: CASSRGQGSYNEQFF; CDR3 DNA: TGTGCCAGCAGCCGGGGGCAGGGATCCTACAATGAGCAGTTCTTC